This is a list of T cell receptor beta chains from one sample in a study of cytomegalovirus exposure and HLA in healthy donors. Repertoires were generated with immunoSEQ multiplex PCR, while TCRdb's copy carries only in-frame clones and drops some. The sample lists about 140,000 clones, 55% to 80% occurring once. Sequencing used PBMCs. These receptors were taken from a human donor in good health. Both conserved end residues are part of each CDR3. A D gene is named only where the DNA matches it firmly. Size tells how often a clone was seen (once, few, many) or the class of an expanded clone, and some rows leave it out.

J gene: TRBJ1-4; V gene: TRBV28; clone size: .; D gene: .; CDR3 protein: CASRRRQSSNEKLFF; CDR3 DNA: TGTGCCAGCAGGCGAAGACAGTCAAGTAATGAAAAACTGTTTTTT
J gene: TRBJ2-5; V gene: TRBV6-1; clone size: once; D gene: TRBD2; CDR3 protein: CASSVRGGEKTQYF; CDR3 DNA: TGTGCCAGCAGTGTCCGGGGGGGCGAGAAGACCCAGTACTTC
J gene: TRBJ2-7; V gene: TRBV2; clone size: .; D gene: TRBD2; CDR3 protein: CASSGGPSGVYEQYF; CDR3 DNA: TGTGCCAGCAGTGGGGGGCCTAGCGGGGTCTACGAGCAGTACTTC
J gene: TRBJ1-2; V gene: TRBV4-2; clone size: few; D gene: TRBD1; CDR3 protein: CASSQFRDSGYTF; CDR3 DNA: TGTGCCAGCAGCCAATTCCGGGACAGTGGCTACACCTTC
J gene: TRBJ2-1; V gene: TRBV13; clone size: .; D gene: TRBD2; CDR3 protein: CASSLEAGLAGCEQFF; CDR3 DNA: TGTGCCAGCAGCTTAGAAGCTGGACTAGCGGGGTGTGAACAGTTCTTC
J gene: TRBJ1-1; V gene: TRBV28; clone size: .; D gene: .; CDR3 protein: CASSRGGGYMNTEAFF; CDR3 DNA: TGTGCCAGCAGCCGCGGGGGGGGGTACATGAACACTGAAGCTTTCTTT
J gene: TRBJ1-5; V gene: TRBV28; clone size: .; D gene: .; CDR3 protein: CASTRPGVYQPQHF; CDR3 DNA: TGTGCCAGCACCCGCCCAGGGGTCTATCAGCCCCAGCATTTT
J gene: TRBJ2-1; V gene: TRBV30; clone size: .; D gene: TRBD1; CDR3 protein: CAVNRDRGHEQFF; CDR3 DNA: TGTGCCGTCAACCGGGACAGGGGGCATGAGCAGTTCTTC
J gene: TRBJ1-2; V gene: TRBV7-2; clone size: few; D gene: .; CDR3 protein: CASSLVPGSGYTF; CDR3 DNA: TGTGCCAGCAGCTTAGTCCCGGGGAGCGGCTACACCTTC
J gene: TRBJ2-7; V gene: TRBV9; clone size: .; D gene: .; CDR3 protein: CASSVASLSYEQYF; CDR3 DNA: TGTGCCAGCAGCGTAGCTTCCCTCAGCTACGAGCAGTACTTC